Described below is a single T cell receptor (beta chain) sequence and its context. This sample stems from a study of shared clonotypes between healthy human individuals. Clones were read by immunoSEQ multiplex PCR, and TCRdb kept only the in-frame ones, dropping some. The sample carries hundreds of thousands of clones, around 96% recorded once. Positive CCR7 selection of CD45RO-negative cells yielded the naive CD8 cells, and terminally differentiated effector memory CD45RA+ cells were excluded. The sequenced material came from naive CD8+ T cells sorted from blood. The clonotype originates from a woman between 25 and 40 years old in good health.

The CDR3 nucleotides read TGTGCCAGCAGCCTCCACAGGGGTGATAACACTGAAGCTTTCTTT. Translation: CASSLHRGDNTEAFF. This sequence joins TRBV7-9 and TRBJ1-1; 7 bases line up with TRBD1. The germline gives CDR1 SEHNR, CDR2 FQNEAQ (reference sequence). The CDR3 spans 15 residues. V gave up 5 bases and J gave up 2 bases; unmatched junction bases: 8.